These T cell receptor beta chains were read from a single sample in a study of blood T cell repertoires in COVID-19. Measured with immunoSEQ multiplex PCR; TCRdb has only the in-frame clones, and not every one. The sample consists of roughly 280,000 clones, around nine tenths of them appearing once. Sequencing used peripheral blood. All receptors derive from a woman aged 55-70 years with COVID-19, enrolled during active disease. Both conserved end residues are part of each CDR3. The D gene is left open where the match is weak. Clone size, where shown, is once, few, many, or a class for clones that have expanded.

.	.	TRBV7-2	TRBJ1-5	CASSLGGSQPQHF	TGTGCCAGCAGCTTAGGCGGATCTCAGCCCCAGCATTTT
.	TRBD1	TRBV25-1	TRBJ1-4	CASSEASGGSVEKLFF	TGTGCCAGCAGTGAGGCGTCAGGGGGATCCGTGGAAAAACTGTTTTTT
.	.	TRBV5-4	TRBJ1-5	CASSLGPTRNQPQHF	TGTGCCAGCAGCCTGGGACCGACTCGCAATCAGCCCCAGCATTTT
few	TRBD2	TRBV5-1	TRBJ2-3	CASSLGLAGGTDTQYF	TGCGCCAGCAGCTTGGGACTAGCGGGAGGCACAGATACGCAGTATTTT
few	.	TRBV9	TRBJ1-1	CASSPGTTEAFF	TGTGCCAGCAGCCCCGGGACAACTGAAGCTTTCTTT
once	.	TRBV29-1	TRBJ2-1	CSVEAPQFNNEQFF	TGCAGCGTTGAAGCCCCCCAGTTCAACAATGAGCAGTTCTTC
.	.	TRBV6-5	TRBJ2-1	CASILGLTSYNEQFF	TGTGCCAGCATATTGGGACTTACATCCTACAATGAGCAGTTCTTC
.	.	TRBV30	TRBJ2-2	CAWSPGTLITGELFF	TGTGCCTGGAGTCCCGGGACACTTATCACCGGGGAGCTGTTTTTT
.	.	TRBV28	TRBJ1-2	CASLRDTSNYGYTF	TGTGCCAGCCTCCGGGACACCTCTAACTATGGCTACACCTTC
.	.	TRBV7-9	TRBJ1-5	CASSPWEWYQPQHF	TGTGCCAGCAGCCCCTGGGAGTGGTATCAGCCCCAGCATTTT
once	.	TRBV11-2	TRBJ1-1	CASSLATPGSATEAFF	TGTGCCAGCAGCTTAGCTACCCCAGGGTCGGCCACTGAAGCTTTCTTT
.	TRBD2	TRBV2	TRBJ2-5	CASSASSGGVETQYF	TGTGCCAGCAGCGCCTCTAGCGGTGGGGTAGAGACCCAGTACTTC
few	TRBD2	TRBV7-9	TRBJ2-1	CASSLGISGSDNEQFF	TGTGCCAGCAGCTTAGGAATTAGCGGGAGTGACAATGAGCAGTTCTTC